These T cell receptor beta chains were read from a single sample in a study of chemoradiotherapy in HPV16-positive cancers. Sequencing used immunoSEQ multiplex PCR; TCRdb keeps in-frame clones, though not all of them. This sample carries some 5,100 clones, approximately 84% of them seen once, and the ten largest clones take about 14%. This material consisted of tumor tissue, taken from a patient who underwent chemoradiotherapy. The receptors stem from a human donor with HPV-associated anogenital cancer. Both conserved end residues are part of each CDR3. D genes are given only for firm matches. Size is omitted from some rows. Given values are once, few, many or a class for expanded clones.

clone size	V gene	D gene	J gene	CDR3 length	CDR3 protein	CDR3 DNA
-	TRBV14	-	TRBJ1-2	13	CASSQATVYGYTF	TGTGCCAGCAGCCAAGCGACGGTCTATGGCTACACCTTC
-	TRBV6-1	-	TRBJ2-7	16	CASSDIGQARDYEQYF	TGTGCCAGCAGTGATATAGGTCAGGCACGGGATTACGAGCAGTACTTC
-	TRBV14	-	TRBJ1-1	14	CASSQEQSYTEAFF	TGTGCCAGCAGCCAAGAGCAGAGTTACACTGAAGCTTTCTTT
-	TRBV4-1	-	TRBJ1-4	14	CASSQGQGNEKLFF	TGCGCCAGCAGCCAAGGGCAGGGTAATGAAAAACTGTTTTTT
-	TRBV25-1	-	TRBJ1-1	13	CASSYQGDTEAFF	TGTGCCAGCAGTTACCAGGGCGACACTGAAGCTTTCTTT
-	TRBV2	-	TRBJ2-7	16	CASIRSPGTVSYEQYF	TGTGCCAGCATCCGTTCTCCCGGGACGGTCTCCTACGAGCAGTACTTC
-	TRBV5-5	TRBD2	TRBJ2-7	16	CASSLLPGGISYEQYF	TGTGCCAGCAGCTTGCTTCCGGGGGGAATTTCCTACGAGCAGTACTTC
-	TRBV11-2	-	TRBJ2-5	15	CASSFQGHRQETQYF	TGTGCCAGCAGCTTTCAGGGACATCGCCAAGAGACCCAGTACTTC
-	TRBV5-1	TRBD2	TRBJ2-5	13	CASSRGVKETQYF	TGCGCCAGCAGCCGGGGGGTTAAAGAGACCCAGTACTTC
-	TRBV5-1	-	TRBJ1-1	14	CASSYASGTTEAFF	TGCGCCAGCAGCTACGCGTCAGGAACCACTGAAGCTTTCTTT
few	TRBV2	-	TRBJ1-1	16	CASSELRRGGNTEAFF	TGTGCCAGCAGTGAACTCCGCCGAGGGGGTAACACTGAAGCTTTCTTT
-	TRBV6-1	TRBD2	TRBJ2-3	13	CAITGGPGDTQYF	TGTGCCATCACGGGGGGGCCGGGAGATACGCAGTATTTT
few	TRBV10-3	-	TRBJ1-1	14	CASRDIGTNTEAFF	TGTGCCTCACGGGACATCGGGACGAACACTGAAGCTTTCTTT
-	TRBV5-1	TRBD1	TRBJ2-1	15	CASSFTGTGGNEQFF	TGCGCCAGCAGCTTCACCGGGACAGGGGGCAATGAGCAGTTCTTC
-	TRBV6-1	-	TRBJ1-1	15	CASSESGDLWTEAFF	TGTGCCAGCAGTGAAAGTGGGGACCTATGGACTGAAGCTTTCTTT
-	TRBV7-8	TRBD1	TRBJ2-5	15	CASRLNRGYQETQYF	TGTGCCAGCAGGTTAAACAGGGGATACCAAGAGACCCAGTACTTC
once	TRBV5-1	-	TRBJ2-6	15	CASSGGATGANVLTF	TGCGCCAGCAGCGGGGGAGCAACTGGGGCCAACGTCCTGACTTTC
-	TRBV5-1	TRBD1	TRBJ2-7	14	CASSHRDREYEQYF	TGCGCCAGCAGCCACCGGGACAGGGAGTACGAGCAGTACTTC
-	TRBV5-6	-	TRBJ2-7	14	CASSLAQGWYEQYF	TGTGCCAGCAGCTTGGCGCAGGGATGGTACGAGCAGTACTTC
-	TRBV28	TRBD1	TRBJ1-5	15	CASSIQGGTGQPQHF	TGTGCCAGCAGTATCCAGGGGGGGACAGGTCAGCCCCAGCATTTT
-	TRBV15	TRBD1	TRBJ1-2	14	CATSGRQGKDGYTF	TGTGCCACCAGCGGAAGACAGGGAAAGGATGGCTACACCTTC
-	TRBV12-2	-	TRBJ2-7	16	CASRLDLGGGAHEQYF	TGTGCAAGTCGCTTAGACCTCGGCGGGGGGGCCCACGAGCAGTACTTC
-	TRBV25-1	-	TRBJ2-7	13	CASSGYRFFEQYF	TGTGCCAGCAGTGGATACAGGTTTTTCGAGCAGTACTTC
once	TRBV9	-	TRBJ2-6	15	CASCPTISGANVLTF	TGTGCCAGCTGTCCAACGATCTCTGGGGCCAACGTCCTGACTTTC
-	TRBV5-6	TRBD1	TRBJ1-6	15	CASSPTDRGGSPLHF	TGTGCCAGCAGCCCGACGGACAGGGGCGGTTCACCCCTCCACTTT
-	TRBV6-6	-	TRBJ2-6	14	CASTRPTGANVLTF	TGTGCCAGCACCCGGCCCACTGGGGCCAACGTCCTGACTTTC
-	TRBV30	-	TRBJ1-1	11	CAWRVQPEAFF	TGTGCCTGGAGGGTCCAGCCTGAAGCTTTCTTT
-	TRBV4-1	-	TRBJ2-3	14	CASSQGGTPDTQYF	TGCGCCAGCAGCCAAGGAGGGACCCCAGATACGCAGTATTTT
-	TRBV11-2	-	TRBJ1-1	12	CASSLGTPEAFF	TGTGCCAGCAGCCTCGGGACACCTGAAGCTTTCTTT
-	TRBV18	TRBD1	TRBJ1-3	14	CASSPTGSGNTIYF	TGTGCCAGCTCACCGACAGGGTCTGGAAACACCATATATTTT
large	TRBV27	-	TRBJ1-1	15	CASSLSVGGITEAFF	TGTGCCAGCAGCCTAAGCGTTGGAGGGATCACTGAAGCTTTCTTT
-	TRBV5-5	-	TRBJ1-2	14	CASSFDGLNYGYTF	TGTGCCAGCAGCTTTGACGGGCTAAACTATGGCTACACCTTC
few	TRBV11-2	-	TRBJ2-5	15	CASRDTGNAWQTQYF	TGTGCCAGCAGGGACACAGGGAATGCCTGGCAGACCCAGTACTTC
-	TRBV6-5	-	TRBJ1-5	13	CASSPDTERPQHF	TGTGCCAGCAGCCCAGACACGGAGAGGCCCCAGCATTTT
-	TRBV2	TRBD2	TRBJ2-5	11	CATSDGAGVYF	TGTGCCACCTCGGATGGAGCGGGGGTTTACTTC
-	TRBV19	TRBD1	TRBJ2-3	14	CASSQGTGTDTQYF	TGTGCCAGTAGTCAAGGGACAGGCACAGATACGCAGTATTTT
-	TRBV11-3	-	TRBJ1-5	15	CASSFCRPNNQPQHF	TGTGCCAGCAGCTTCTGTCGACCGAACAATCAGCCCCAGCATTTT
-	TRBV10-3	TRBD2	TRBJ2-1	14	CAISEGTRLLQQFF	TGTGCCATCAGTGAAGGGACTAGACTACTCCAGCAGTTCTTC
-	TRBV10-3	TRBD2	TRBJ2-7	19	CAISGLDRGLAGPSYEQYF	TGTGCCATCAGTGGCTTGGACAGGGGACTAGCGGGGCCCTCCTACGAGCAGTACTTC